Listed below are T cell receptor beta chains from one sample, sequenced in a study of blood T cell repertoires in COVID-19. Produced via immunoSEQ multiplex PCR; TCRdb's table is partial and in-frame only. The data contain more than 300,000 clones, under 95% of them singletons. Source material: peripheral blood. The receptors originated from a woman aged 18-29 years who had recovered from COVID-19. CDR3s include the opening cysteine and the closing phenylalanine or tryptophan. Fields, in order: CDR3 length, V gene, D gene, CDR3 protein. D genes are given only for firm matches.

cdr3_length: 16
v_call: TRBV11-2
d_call: TRBD2
cdr3_aa: CASSLVSGRSYNEQFF

cdr3_length: 16
v_call: TRBV11-2
d_call: -
cdr3_aa: CASSLQGLLGQETQYF

cdr3_length: 14
v_call: TRBV5-1
d_call: TRBD1
cdr3_aa: CASSPQGAAGGYTF

cdr3_length: 14
v_call: TRBV10-2
d_call: TRBD2
cdr3_aa: CASSDSGSGAEQFF

cdr3_length: 14
v_call: TRBV7-9
d_call: TRBD2
cdr3_aa: CASSRGLRTGELFF

cdr3_length: 13
v_call: TRBV4-3
d_call: -
cdr3_aa: CASSQDPGDTQYF

cdr3_length: 16
v_call: TRBV5-1
d_call: -
cdr3_aa: CASSLKQLIGTDTQYF

cdr3_length: 13
v_call: TRBV2
d_call: -
cdr3_aa: CASSEGFQVRYTF

cdr3_length: 16
v_call: TRBV9
d_call: TRBD2
cdr3_aa: CASSEHGTSAVDEQFF

cdr3_length: 14
v_call: TRBV18
d_call: -
cdr3_aa: CASSPRGVNTEAFF

cdr3_length: 11
v_call: TRBV11-2
d_call: -
cdr3_aa: CASSWSSEAFF

cdr3_length: 15
v_call: TRBV28
d_call: -
cdr3_aa: CASSLKHRDTYGYTF

cdr3_length: 14
v_call: TRBV6-5
d_call: -
cdr3_aa: CASSRIQGGTEAFF

cdr3_length: 13
v_call: TRBV12-3/TRBV12-4
d_call: -
cdr3_aa: CASSLRGENTIYF

cdr3_length: 15
v_call: TRBV14
d_call: TRBD2
cdr3_aa: CASSPLAGAGNEQFF

cdr3_length: 14
v_call: TRBV29-1
d_call: TRBD1
cdr3_aa: CSVDGDSSYNEQFF

cdr3_length: 15
v_call: TRBV27
d_call: TRBD2
cdr3_aa: CASSPQLAGDGELFF

cdr3_length: 12
v_call: TRBV5-8
d_call: -
cdr3_aa: CASSHYSGELFF

cdr3_length: 16
v_call: TRBV11-3
d_call: TRBD2
cdr3_aa: CASGPGIAGGADTQYF

cdr3_length: 14
v_call: TRBV19
d_call: TRBD2
cdr3_aa: CASKGLAVTDTQYF

cdr3_length: 21
v_call: TRBV14
d_call: TRBD2
cdr3_aa: CASSQDRLPVAGGLVWETQYF

cdr3_length: 15
v_call: TRBV6-5
d_call: -
cdr3_aa: CASSYSPGSGNTIYF

cdr3_length: 13
v_call: TRBV21-1
d_call: -
cdr3_aa: CASSGETSYGYTF

cdr3_length: 14
v_call: TRBV29-1
d_call: TRBD2
cdr3_aa: CSVIRTSGNNEQFF

cdr3_length: 11
v_call: TRBV20-1
d_call: -
cdr3_aa: CSGGLGETQYF